This TCR beta chain came from a study of graft-versus-host responses after intestinal transplantation. In the study overall: Multivisceral, liver-intestinal, or isolated intestinal grafts were transplanted into recipients. Notes on the study in general: With peak circulating GvH clone levels came an association with early post-transplant HvG declines.

Note on this clone: The antigen is unknown.

Produced via immunoSEQ multiplex PCR; TCRdb's table is partial and in-frame only. The profile shows around 39,000 clones, nearly 90% of them singletons. This specimen consisted of PBMCs, obtained about nine months after transplant. This clonotype was obtained from a human patient who received an intestinal transplant, so some T cells may come from the graft donor.

In DNA, the CDR3 is TGTGCCACCAGCAGGGGAAAGGACCGCCCCTGGACCCTAACTTCCTACGAGCAGTACTTC. Translation: CATSRGKDRPWTLTSYEQYF. The chain recombines TRBV15 with TRBJ2-7, with D hard to call. V lost 3 bases to trimming and J lost 1 base, with 28 bases between them. CDR1 and CDR2 from the germline V gene are LNHNV and YYDKDF (reference sequence). The CDR3 totals 20 residues. Full variable domain (rest looked up from reference TRBV15 and TRBJ2-7): DAMVIQNPRYQVTQFGKPVTLSCSQTLNHNVMYWYQQKSSQAPKLLFHYYDKDFNNEADTPDNFQSRRPNTSFCFLDIRSPGLGDTAMYLCATSRGKDRPWTLTSYEQYFGPGTRLTVT.